Listed here are 17 T cell receptor beta chains from one sample, sequenced in a study of blood T cell repertoires in COVID-19. The table came from immunoSEQ multiplex PCR; TCRdb's copy has only in-frame clones and leaves some out. This table has 95,000 to 150,000 clones, 65% to 85% appearing once. Sequenced sample: PBMCs or T cells enriched from blood (not recorded which). The receptors here all came from a woman aged 30 to 39 who had recovered from COVID-19.

This clone has a handful of counts. The rearrangement uses TRBV7-9 and TRBJ1-1, with 8 bases aligning to TRBD1. J lost 4 bases, V lost 3 bases, and 1 base had no gene match. The CDR3 is made up of 13 amino acids. The germline CDR1 and CDR2 sequences are SEHNR and FQNEAQ (reference sequence). Here the CDR3 reads CASSFTGGTEAFF. Written as DNA, the CDR3 is TGTGCCAGCAGCTTTACAGGGGGCACTGAAGCTTTCTTT.

The rearrangement joins TRBV6-6 to TRBJ1-4; D gene uncertain. Germline lookup yields CDR1 MNHNY and CDR2 SVGAGI (reference sequence). The CDR3 has 14 amino acids. Between the trimmed V and J ends, which lost 3 bases and 4 bases, there was a span of 9 bases. CDR3 amino acids: CASSYEALNEKLFF. DNA of the CDR3: TGTGCCAGCAGTTATGAGGCGCTTAATGAAAAACTGTTTTTT.

V is TRBV19 and J is TRBJ1-2, with D uncertain. Per the germline V gene, CDR1 is LNHDA and CDR2 is SQIVND (reference sequence). V lost 3 bases, J lost 4 bases, and 12 bases lay in between. CDR3 size: 14 residues. CDR3 sequence (DNA): TGTGCCAGTAGTATGGTTAGACGGAGCTATGGCTACACCTTC. Translation gives CASSMVRRSYGYTF.

The chain couples TRBV4-3 to TRBJ1-2, with a tentative D call TRBD1 (6 bases). The germline V gene encodes CDR1 LGHNA and CDR2 YSLEER. This CDR3 is built from 15 residues. The V end lost 3 bases, the J end lost 8 bases, and 19 bases lay between the germline ends. CDR3 bases: TGCGCCAGCAGCCAGGAATTACTAACAGGGTACGGCTACACCTTC. Translation: CASSQELLTGYGYTF.

The CDR3 loop reads CASSIDRVHEQYF. Written as DNA, the CDR3 is TGTGCCAGCAGTATCGACAGGGTACACGAGCAGTACTTC. This rearrangement joins TRBV12-3 or TRBV12-4 to TRBJ2-7; TRBD1 aligns across 7 bases. The CDR3 is 13 residues long. Trimming at V came to 5 bases and at J to 5 bases, leaving 6 bases not matched to a gene.

V and J are TRBV30 and TRBJ1-2, with 8 bases lining up with TRBD1. CDR1 and CDR2 from the germline V gene are GTSNPN and SVGIG (reference sequence). V shed 1 base and J 5 bases; nucleotides not matched to a gene: 9. CDR3 length: 15 amino acids. CDR3 protein: CAWSARAGGLYGYTF. CDR3 in DNA: TGTGCCTGGAGTGCAAGGGCAGGGGGCTTATATGGCTACACCTTC.

Points on this clone: Different DNA sequences within this sample yield the same CDR3. The chain combines TRBV27 with TRBJ2-7, with TRBD2 identical over 7 bases. The germline gives CDR1 MNHEY, CDR2 SMNVEV (reference sequence). J lost 2 bases, V lost 6 bases, and 7 bases had no gene match. CDR3 size: 14 residues. CDR3: CASSPGGVPYEQYF. The CDR3 nucleotides are TGTGCCAGCAGCCCTGGGGGGGTACCCTACGAGCAGTACTTC.

The chain couples TRBV5-1 to TRBJ1-5, with 7 bases lining up with TRBD1. Per the germline V gene, CDR1 is SGHRS and CDR2 is YFSETQ. After removal of 1 base from V and 6 bases from J, the junction contained 7 bases not matched to a gene. The CDR3 totals 15 residues. The CDR3 loop reads CASSLLGGGGQPQHF. DNA for the CDR3: TGCGCCAGCAGCTTGCTCGGAGGGGGCGGTCAGCCCCAGCATTTT.

The sample holds many counts of this clone. The genes are TRBV5-4 and TRBJ2-7, with 11 bases aligning to TRBD2. CDR3 length: 15 amino acids. V was pared by 4 bases and J by 2 bases, with 5 bases of the junction left unmatched. Germline-derived CDR1 and CDR2 are SGHNT and YYREEE (reference sequence). The CDR3 is CASSGRLAGTYEQYF. The DNA of the CDR3 is TGTGCCAGCAGCGGAAGACTAGCGGGGACCTACGAGCAGTACTTC.

V and J are TRBV27 and TRBJ2-1, with D uncertain. The germline gives CDR1 MNHEY, CDR2 SMNVEV (reference sequence). The CDR3 contains 12 residues. V was shortened by 3 bases and J by 6 bases, with 6 bases between the two germline ends. Written as DNA, the CDR3 is TGTGCCAGCAGTTTTGGCGGCAATGAGCAGTTCTTC. The encoded protein is CASSFGGNEQFF.

The sample holds a few counts of this clone. The chain employs TRBV10-1 and TRBJ1-2; D is perhaps TRBD1 (5 bases). The germline gives CDR1 WNHNN, CDR2 SYGVQD (reference sequence). The CDR3 totals 11 residues. Trimming pared 2 bases from V and 8 bases from J, leaving 6 bases between. The CDR3 DNA reads TGCGCCAGCAGTGAGGGGGCGGGCTACACCTTC. The encoded protein is CASSEGAGYTF.

In this sample, this clone turned up a few times. This chain links TRBV19 with TRBJ2-7; TRBD2 agrees at 8 bases. The germline V gene encodes CDR1 LNHDA and CDR2 SQIVND (reference sequence). The CDR3 contains 14 residues. V was pared by 1 base and J by 1 base, with 0 bases of the junction left unmatched. This CDR3 is CASSIASGSYEQYF. The CDR3 bases are TGTGCCAGTAGTATAGCTAGCGGGTCCTACGAGCAGTACTTC.

The rearrangement uses TRBV7-3 and TRBJ2-1, with TRBD2 matching over 10 bases. CDR3 length: 19 residues. Germline V gene lookup returns CDR1 SGHTA and CDR2 FQGTGA. V was pared by 5 bases and J by 6 bases, with 19 bases of the junction left unmatched. The CDR3 DNA follows: TGTGCCAGCAGCGAATGGTTTATTTTTCAGGCTAGCGGGGGCAATGAGCAGTTCTTC. Translated, it gives CASSEWFIFQASGGNEQFF.

The chain carries TRBV19 and TRBJ2-7; tentatively, D is TRBD2 (5 bases). The germline CDR1 and CDR2 sequences are LNHDA and SQIVND (reference sequence). The V and J ends lost 3 bases and 3 bases respectively, with 12 bases between them. There are 14 residues in the CDR3. CDR3 in amino acids: CASSMTGVDYEQYF. CDR3 in DNA: TGTGCCAGTAGTATGACCGGGGTCGACTACGAGCAGTACTTC.

This chain joins TRBV15 and TRBJ2-3, with 9 bases lining up with TRBD1. From germline, CDR1 is LNHNV and CDR2 YYDKDF (reference sequence). The CDR3 consists of 15 residues. Trimming cost V 1 base and J 4 bases; bases outside gene matches: 3. The CDR3 spells CATSRGTGEADTQYF. In DNA, the CDR3 is TGTGCCACCAGCAGAGGGACAGGGGAGGCAGATACGCAGTATTTT.

This chain joins TRBV4-1 and TRBJ2-7; 11 bases are a match to TRBD2. The J segment lost 2 bases and the V segment lost 3 bases, leaving 3 bases of the junction unmatched. Germline V CDR1 and CDR2: MGHRA, YSYEKL. CDR3 length: 15 residues. CDR3 protein: CASSHPTSGTYEQYF. The CDR3 DNA reads as TGCGCCAGCAGCCACCCGACTAGCGGGACCTACGAGCAGTACTTC.

This clone was observed once. The rearrangement links TRBV5-1 to TRBJ2-7; no reliable D call. The CDR3 is made up of 14 amino acids. CDR1 SGHRS and CDR2 YFSETQ come from the germline V gene. Trimming cost V 0 bases and J 6 bases, with 13 bases left between them. CDR3 in amino acids: CASSLVGVGGEQYF. Here the CDR3 DNA reads TGCGCCAGCAGCTTGGTCGGAGTCGGCGGCGAGCAGTACTTC.